This TCR beta chain was observed in a study of blood T cell repertoires in COVID-19. In the study overall: Acute and convalescent COVID-19 samples came from the United States, Italy and Spain.

This CDR3 contains 13 residues. Germline V gene data show CDR1 as MNHEY and CDR2 as SVGAGI. TCRdb's copy holds only in-frame clones and misses some; the assay was immunoSEQ multiplex PCR. This table holds around 180,000 clones, about 74% found once. As concerns this clone: Sequence at one end of the junction differs from germline and may be a read error.

This sequence originates from an elderly woman with acute or convalescent COVID-19. The chain carries TRBV6-5 and TRBJ2-7, with TRBD1 matching 9 bases. Sequenced sample: peripheral blood. CDR3 loop: CAGRGQGIYEQYF. Here the CDR3 DNA reads TGTGCCGGCAGAGGACAGGGGATCTACGAGCAGTACTTC.